This is a list of T cell receptor beta chains from one sample in a study of T-cell reconstitution after alpha-beta-depleted transplantation in children. Each CDR3 protein gets one entry after TCRdb re-called the PCR reads with MiXCR. The sample holds a few hundred thousand distinct CDR3 sequences, 15% to 20% seen once. Sample: PBMCs from the stem cell graft donor, taken from the stem cell graft. These receptors all stem from a human donor who donated a stem cell graft to a child with acute lymphoblastic leukemia. Each CDR3 is given with its conserved first and last residue. The D gene is left open where the match is weak. The size entry is marked missing in some rows and otherwise reads once, few, many or a size class.

V	J	size	D	CDR3	DNA
TRBV15	TRBJ1-5	.	TRBD1	CATSRDRGPHSNQPQHF	TGTGCCACCAGCAGAGACAGGGGGCCCCACAGCAATCAGCCCCAGCATTTT
TRBV3-1	TRBJ2-7	.	TRBD1	CASSPVGTGVYEQYF	TGTGCCAGCAGCCCAGTGGGGACAGGGGTTTACGAGCAGTACTTC
TRBV7-2	TRBJ1-4	.	.	CASSLHQLWAGKLFF	TGTGCCAGCAGCTTGCACCAGTTGTGGGCCGGAAAACTGTTTTTT
TRBV6-4	TRBJ1-1	few	.	CASSGYLYGTLEKEMNTEAFF	TGTGCCAGCAGTGGCTATCTATACGGGACCCTCGAAAAGGAGATGAACACTGAAGCTTTCTTT
TRBV12-3/TRBV12-4	TRBJ2-2	.	.	CASRPTNKNTGELFF	TGTGCCAGCAGACCGACTAACAAGAACACCGGGGAGCTGTTTTTT
TRBV29-1	TRBJ2-2	many	TRBD2	CSVGGTSTGELFF	TGCAGCGTTGGAGGGACTAGCACCGGGGAGCTGTTTTTT
TRBV20-1	TRBJ2-7	.	TRBD2	CSAPGLAGGNSYEQYF	TGCAGTGCTCCGGGACTAGCGGGAGGAAACTCCTACGAGCAGTACTTC
TRBV24-1	TRBJ2-7	.	.	CATSDTGSGYEQYF	TGTGCCACCAGTGATACCGGGTCGGGGTACGAGCAGTACTTC
TRBV5-1	TRBJ2-1	many	.	CASRDVTGGNEQFF	TGCGCCAGCAGGGACGTGACAGGAGGCAATGAGCAGTTCTTC
TRBV7-8	TRBJ2-1	.	TRBD2	CASSLGLAPREQFF	TGTGCCAGCAGCTTAGGACTAGCCCCGCGTGAGCAGTTCTTC
TRBV12-3/TRBV12-4	TRBJ2-7	.	TRBD1	CASSFLSTENRGDDEQYF	TGTGCCAGCAGTTTTCTCTCGACCGAAAACAGGGGCGACGACGAGCAGTACTTC
TRBV7-9	TRBJ1-4	.	.	CASSPGRNPNEKLFF	TGTGCCAGCAGCCCGGGACGGAACCCCAATGAAAAACTGTTTTTT
TRBV3-1	TRBJ2-2	.	.	CASSPRAPPHSAGELFF	TGTGCCAGCAGCCCGCGGGCGCCGCCGCATTCCGCCGGGGAGCTGTTTTTT
TRBV4-2	TRBJ1-4	few	.	CASSQEEATNEKLFF	TGTGCCAGCAGCCAGGAAGAAGCAACTAATGAAAAACTGTTTTTT
TRBV27	TRBJ2-2	few	.	CASSSTGPANTGELFF	TGTGCCAGCAGTTCTACAGGTCCCGCGAACACCGGGGAGCTGTTTTTT
TRBV14	TRBJ2-1	.	.	CASRPGMVNEQFF	TGTGCCAGCAGGCCCGGGATGGTCAATGAGCAGTTCTTC
TRBV13	TRBJ2-3	few	TRBD2	CASRRPGGDTQYF	TGTGCCAGCAGGAGACCGGGGGGAGATACGCAGTATTTT
TRBV18	TRBJ2-1	.	TRBD2	CASSLTSGLYNEQFF	TGTGCCAGCTCACTGACTAGCGGGCTCTACAATGAGCAGTTCTTC
TRBV10-3	TRBJ2-2	.	.	CAISDRNTGELFF	TGTGCCATCAGCGACCGTAACACCGGGGAGCTGTTTTTT
TRBV20-1	TRBJ1-2	.	.	CSASVPGYTF	TGCAGTGCCTCGGTCCCGGGCTACACCTTC
TRBV12-5	TRBJ2-3	few	TRBD2	CASGPPEAGAFTDTQYF	TGTGCTAGTGGTCCCCCGGAAGCGGGAGCGTTCACAGATACGCAGTATTTT
TRBV5-1	TRBJ1-1	many	.	CASSFLDSLNTEAFF	TGCGCCAGCAGCTTCTTGGACTCCTTGAACACTGAAGCTTTCTTT
TRBV4-1	TRBJ1-1	.	.	CASSQEPAGRGTEAFF	TGCGCCAGCAGCCAAGAGCCGGCAGGGAGGGGCACTGAAGCTTTCTTT
TRBV27	TRBJ1-1	few	TRBD1	CASRPGQGVSEAFF	TGTGCCAGCAGGCCCGGACAGGGGGTTTCTGAAGCTTTCTTT
TRBV11-2	TRBJ2-1	.	TRBD2	CASSLDHGTSGYSYNEQFF	TGTGCCAGCAGCTTAGATCACGGCACTAGCGGGTATAGCTACAATGAGCAGTTCTTC
TRBV9	TRBJ2-3	.	.	CASTLSGYFTDTQYF	TGTGCCAGTACTCTGAGCGGATACTTCACAGATACGCAGTATTTT
TRBV7-9	TRBJ2-5	many	.	CASSLAPGETQYF	TGTGCCAGCAGCTTAGCCCCCGGGGAGACCCAGTACTTC
TRBV18	TRBJ1-5	.	.	CASSPSDNQPQHF	TGTGCCAGCTCACCTAGTGACAATCAGCCCCAGCATTTT
TRBV29-1	TRBJ2-1	.	.	CSVEPPGKVYNEQFF	TGCAGCGTTGAACCCCCAGGGAAGGTCTACAATGAGCAGTTCTTC
TRBV25-1	TRBJ2-7	many	.	CASSKFEGGRHSEQYF	TGTGCCAGCAGTAAATTCGAGGGGGGCAGGCATTCGGAGCAGTACTTC
TRBV6-5	TRBJ2-5	few	TRBD1	CASGTGGETQYF	TGTGCCAGCGGAACAGGGGGTGAGACCCAGTACTTC
TRBV6-1	TRBJ2-2	few	.	CASSGTRHSGTGELFF	TGTGCCAGCAGTGGAACCAGACACAGTGGCACCGGGGAGCTGTTTTTT
TRBV7-8	TRBJ2-1	.	.	CASSLAYRVDEQFF	TGTGCCAGCAGCTTAGCATACAGGGTAGATGAGCAGTTCTTC
TRBV12-3/TRBV12-4	TRBJ2-2	few	TRBD2	CASSLNIGRARELFF	TGTGCCAGCAGTTTAAATATCGGGAGGGCCCGGGAGCTGTTTTTT
TRBV9	TRBJ2-3	.	TRBD2	CASSRVGTSGRRDTQYF	TGTGCCAGCAGCCGGGTCGGGACTAGCGGGAGAAGAGATACGCAGTATTTT
TRBV5-1	TRBJ2-3	many	TRBD2	CASSLAGRGDTQYF	TGCGCCAGCAGCCTAGCGGGCCGGGGAGATACGCAGTATTTT
TRBV29-1	TRBJ2-7	few	.	CSVALDGEQYF	TGCAGCGTTGCCCTGGACGGCGAGCAGTACTTC
TRBV5-1	TRBJ2-7	.	.	CASSFGSGTYEQYF	TGCGCCAGCAGCTTTGGGTCGGGTACCTACGAGCAGTACTTC
TRBV7-2	TRBJ2-7	.	TRBD1	CASSLTGGPEQYF	TGTGCCAGCAGCTTAACAGGGGGTCCCGAGCAGTACTTC
TRBV20-1	TRBJ2-7	few	.	CSAGGLFAGSRYEQYF	TGCAGTGCTGGAGGGCTGTTCGCGGGATCAAGGTACGAGCAGTACTTC
TRBV6-5	TRBJ2-1	.	.	CASSYSTPEREQFF	TGTGCCAGCAGTTACTCGACCCCCGAGCGGGAGCAGTTCTTC
TRBV5-6	TRBJ1-1	.	.	CASSLGYWGYTEAFF	TGTGCCAGCAGCTTGGGCTATTGGGGATACACTGAAGCTTTCTTT
TRBV12-3/TRBV12-4	TRBJ1-1	few	TRBD1	CASSGDRGETEAFF	TGTGCCAGCAGTGGCGACAGGGGTGAAACTGAAGCTTTCTTT
TRBV5-1	TRBJ1-1	few	TRBD1	CASSRHPGTGGMNTEAFF	TGCGCCAGCAGCAGACACCCCGGGACAGGGGGTATGAACACTGAAGCTTTCTTT
TRBV6-5	TRBJ2-7	.	.	CASSYSERPYEQYF	TGTGCCAGCAGTTACTCGGAGAGGCCCTACGAGCAGTACTTC
TRBV12-3/TRBV12-4	TRBJ1-2	few	TRBD1	CASTEGAINGYTF	TGTGCCAGCACTGAGGGGGCAATCAATGGCTACACCTTC
TRBV7-2	TRBJ2-7	once	TRBD1	CAIRQGASYEQYF	TGTGCCATCCGACAGGGAGCCTCCTACGAGCAGTACTTC
TRBV5-6	TRBJ2-7	.	TRBD1	CASSLQDRGYEQYF	TGTGCCAGCAGCTTGCAGGACAGGGGTTACGAGCAGTACTTC
TRBV19	TRBJ2-1	.	TRBD2	CASSIQAGGPNEQFF	TGTGCCAGTAGTATACAAGCGGGAGGGCCGAATGAGCAGTTCTTC
TRBV7-3	TRBJ2-1	.	.	CASSLIGGPYNEQFF	TGTGCCAGCAGCTTAATAGGCGGACCCTACAATGAGCAGTTCTTC
TRBV27	TRBJ2-3	.	TRBD1	CASSLGTGFTDTQYF	TGTGCCAGCAGTTTAGGGACAGGGTTCACAGATACGCAGTATTTT
TRBV10-3	TRBJ2-1	few	.	CATGLPAGTYNEQFF	TGTGCCACCGGTCTCCCGGCGGGGACCTACAATGAGCAGTTCTTC
TRBV5-1	TRBJ2-7	once	TRBD2	CASSGGLAGVHGQYF	TGCGCCAGCAGCGGTGGGCTAGCGGGAGTTCACGGGCAGTACTTC
TRBV5-1	TRBJ1-2	few	.	CASSLGGQGDYGYTF	TGCGCCAGCAGCTTGGGTGGTCAGGGAGACTATGGCTACACCTTC
TRBV5-1	TRBJ2-7	few	.	CASSHGTGPYEQYF	TGCGCCAGCAGCCACGGGACGGGACCCTACGAGCAGTACTTC